A selection of T cell receptor beta chains follows, all from one sample in a study of cytomegalovirus exposure and HLA in healthy donors. The method was immunoSEQ multiplex PCR; TCRdb's version includes in-frame clones alone and lacks a portion of them. The table has roughly 170,000 clones, around 83% seen once. The sample consisted of PBMCs. Source of these receptors: a girl aged 2 to 10 in good health and CMV-seropositive. Each CDR3 is given with its conserved first and last residue. The D gene is left open where the match is weak.

D gene: NA
V gene: TRBV7-3
J gene: TRBJ1-5
CDR3 protein: CASSLRPKKNQPQHF

D gene: TRBD2
V gene: TRBV11-2
J gene: TRBJ2-7
CDR3 protein: CASSLDLRLAGNEQYF

D gene: NA
V gene: TRBV6-1
J gene: TRBJ1-5
CDR3 protein: CASSEREDQPQHF

D gene: TRBD1
V gene: TRBV29-1
J gene: TRBJ1-4
CDR3 protein: CSVTGGSNEKLFF

D gene: NA
V gene: TRBV27
J gene: TRBJ1-1
CDR3 protein: CASSLLGGAAFF

D gene: NA
V gene: TRBV29-1
J gene: TRBJ2-6
CDR3 protein: CSVGGGTGANVLTF

D gene: TRBD1
V gene: TRBV28
J gene: TRBJ1-2
CDR3 protein: CASSLGDRVGGYTF

D gene: NA
V gene: TRBV28
J gene: TRBJ2-7
CDR3 protein: CASSRTATTYEQYF

D gene: NA
V gene: TRBV2
J gene: TRBJ1-2
CDR3 protein: CASSTKYYGYTF

D gene: TRBD1
V gene: TRBV11-3
J gene: TRBJ1-4
CDR3 protein: CASSSRTGAGEKLFF

D gene: TRBD1
V gene: TRBV14
J gene: TRBJ1-2
CDR3 protein: CASSQDLRPGGNYGYTF

D gene: TRBD1
V gene: TRBV29-1
J gene: TRBJ1-2
CDR3 protein: CSASDRAGGYTF

D gene: NA
V gene: TRBV21-1
J gene: TRBJ1-3
CDR3 protein: CANQTRNTIYF

D gene: NA
V gene: TRBV30
J gene: TRBJ2-1
CDR3 protein: CAWSVQLSTGYNEQFF

D gene: NA
V gene: TRBV5-4
J gene: TRBJ1-6
CDR3 protein: CASSFDTNNSPLHF

D gene: TRBD2
V gene: TRBV27
J gene: TRBJ2-1
CDR3 protein: CASSSAGGDYYNEQFF

D gene: NA
V gene: TRBV29-1
J gene: TRBJ1-5
CDR3 protein: CSAVGGDVGQPQHF

D gene: TRBD2
V gene: TRBV7-8
J gene: TRBJ2-1
CDR3 protein: CASSWTSGGSSYNEQFF

D gene: NA
V gene: TRBV6-5
J gene: TRBJ1-2
CDR3 protein: CASSYSGVGGDYGYTF

D gene: TRBD2
V gene: TRBV10-1
J gene: TRBJ2-3
CDR3 protein: CASSPRGTSGITDTQYF

D gene: NA
V gene: TRBV10-3
J gene: TRBJ2-1
CDR3 protein: CATKLYENDEQFF

D gene: TRBD1
V gene: TRBV6-1
J gene: TRBJ2-7
CDR3 protein: CATPRDSSTGEQYF

D gene: NA
V gene: TRBV11-2
J gene: TRBJ1-1
CDR3 protein: CASSLVGMTVNSEAFF

D gene: TRBD2
V gene: TRBV9
J gene: TRBJ2-3
CDR3 protein: CASGAGGTDTQYF

D gene: NA
V gene: TRBV7-6
J gene: TRBJ2-2
CDR3 protein: CASSLTNTGELFF

D gene: TRBD1
V gene: TRBV19
J gene: TRBJ1-2
CDR3 protein: CASSPRGRGGGYTF

D gene: TRBD1
V gene: TRBV2
J gene: TRBJ1-2
CDR3 protein: CASSVGGQGASGYTF

D gene: NA
V gene: TRBV5-1
J gene: TRBJ2-3
CDR3 protein: CASSGGTAARDTDTQYF

D gene: TRBD1
V gene: TRBV5-1
J gene: TRBJ1-1
CDR3 protein: CASSFTGTGGGRDTEAFF

D gene: NA
V gene: TRBV5-6
J gene: TRBJ2-5
CDR3 protein: CASSVSQVRETQYF

D gene: NA
V gene: TRBV5-6
J gene: TRBJ2-5
CDR3 protein: CASSSGTPNLNF

D gene: NA
V gene: TRBV6-1
J gene: TRBJ1-1
CDR3 protein: CASSGTYNTEAFF

D gene: NA
V gene: TRBV7-8
J gene: TRBJ2-5
CDR3 protein: CASSPVPLIGGTQYF

D gene: TRBD1
V gene: TRBV29-1
J gene: TRBJ2-2
CDR3 protein: CSVRGPGTGLSPTGELFF

D gene: TRBD1
V gene: TRBV6-1
J gene: TRBJ2-7
CDR3 protein: CASRSPGQGYEQYF